Listed here are 30 T cell receptor beta chains from one sample, sequenced in a study of control samples from healthy donors and cancer patients. Clones were sequenced by immunoSEQ multiplex PCR, and TCRdb holds only the in-frame ones, with some missing. The data show about 220,000 clones, with about 95% seen just once and about 1.4% held by the top ten. Input material: blood. These receptors were obtained from a man aged 45-65 years in good health.

The chain uses TRBV2 and TRBJ2-3, with D possibly TRBD1 on 6 matching bases. CDR1 and CDR2 (germline): SNHLY, FYNNEI. The CDR3 consists of 16 residues. V was clipped by 4 bases and J by 0 bases, with 14 bases between them. CDR3 protein: CASSALQGPSTDTQYF. CDR3 DNA sequence: TGTGCCAGCAGTGCACTACAGGGTCCAAGCACAGATACGCAGTATTTT.

The chain links TRBV18 to TRBJ1-1; D ambiguous. The V gene's germline CDR1 is KGHSH and CDR2 LQKENI. Trimming took 8 bases from V and 0 from J, leaving 4 bases between them. This CDR3 is built from 11 residues. In DNA form, the CDR3 reads TGTGCCAGCACCGTGAACACTGAAGCTTTCTTT. Amino acids: CASTVNTEAFF. The full variable domain, its missing parts supplied by reference TRBV18 and TRBJ1-1, is NAGVMQNPRHLVRRRGQEARLRCSPMKGHSHVYWYRQLPEEGLKFMVYLQKENIIDESGMPKERFSAEFPKEGPSILRIQQVVRGDSAAYFCASTVNTEAFFGQGTRLTVV.

J is TRBJ2-2 and V is TRBV5-1; D may be TRBD1 (6 bases). With 0 bases removed from V and 0 bases from J, the gap between germline ends came to 12 bases. Germline V gene data show CDR1 as SGHRS and CDR2 as YFSETQ. CDR3 size: 17 residues. CDR3 sequence (DNA): TGCGCCAGCAGCTTGGGGGCAGGGGCTGCGAACACCGGGGAGCTGTTTTTT. Its translation is CASSLGAGAANTGELFF.

The chain combines TRBV18 with TRBJ1-3; TRBD1 aligns across 7 bases. Germline assignment: CDR1 KGHSH and CDR2 LQKENI. The junction had 5 bases not matched to a gene; V was cut back by 3 bases and J by 6 bases. The CDR3 covers 14 residues. CDR3 loop: CASSPMTGSNTIYF. DNA of the CDR3: TGTGCCAGCTCACCCATGACAGGGTCAAACACCATATATTTT.

The chain links TRBV7-9 to TRBJ1-6; D is ambiguous. This CDR3 comprises 13 residues. Per germline, CDR1 SEHNR and CDR2 FQNEAQ (reference sequence). The germline V and J ends were trimmed by 3 bases and 8 bases, with 8 bases remaining between them. The CDR3 sequence: CASSFDGDSPLHF. The CDR3 nucleotides read TGTGCCAGCAGCTTCGACGGGGATTCACCCCTCCACTTT.

The V gene is TRBV7-9, the J gene TRBJ1-5; no firm D call. The CDR3 length is 14 residues. Germline-derived CDR1 and CDR2 are SEHNR and FQNEAQ (reference sequence). Trimming removed 3 bases at V and 7 bases at J, with 13 bases between. The CDR3 DNA is TGTGCCAGCAGCTTTTCAGAGGTAGGGCAGCCCCAGCATTTT. This encodes CASSFSEVGQPQHF.

This clone was detected once. The rearrangement uses TRBV7-9 and TRBJ2-5; TRBD2 agrees at 8 bases. V lost 5 bases to trimming and J lost 2 bases; unmatched junction nucleotides: 7. The CDR3 runs 15 residues. CDR1 is SEHNR and CDR2 is FQNEAQ in the germline V gene (reference sequence). For the CDR3, the DNA is TGTGCCAGCAGCGGGAGACTAGCGCGGCAAGAGACCCAGTACTTC. Translated: CASSGRLARQETQYF.

The chain joins TRBV5-4 to TRBJ1-3; weak D call: TRBD1 (5 bases). The CDR3 extends over 16 amino acids. The germline CDR1 and CDR2 sequences are SGHNT and YYREEE (reference sequence). Trimming took 2 bases from V and 9 from J, leaving 21 bases between them. CDR3 nucleotides: TGTGCCAGCAGCTTAACGATCTCTGGGGGTGGCGGCACCATATATTTT. Translated, it gives CASSLTISGGGGTIYF.

This sequence joins TRBV5-4 and TRBJ2-5, with 7 bases aligning to TRBD1. Germline loops: CDR1 SGHNT, CDR2 YYREEE (reference sequence). CDR3 length: 13 residues. The V and J ends lost 3 bases and 5 bases, in that order; junction bases with no gene match: 4. Here the CDR3 reads CASSSQGVETQYF. DNA for the CDR3: TGTGCCAGCAGCTCCCAGGGGGTTGAGACCCAGTACTTC.

This clone was observed once. V gene TRBV5-4 combines with J gene TRBJ1-2, with 7 bases that match TRBD1. V lost 5 bases, J lost 2 bases, and 6 bases stayed unmatched. CDR1 is SGHNT and CDR2 is YYREEE in the germline V gene (reference sequence). The CDR3 totals 14 residues. The CDR3 loop reads CASRQGTENYGYTF. The DNA of the CDR3 is TGTGCCAGCAGACAAGGGACAGAGAACTATGGCTACACCTTC.

This clone appeared once. This chain connects TRBV19 to TRBJ1-4, with TRBD1 as a possible D gene (5 bases). Germline loops: CDR1 LNHDA, CDR2 SQIVND (reference sequence). CDR3 length equals 14 residues. Trimming shortened V by 6 bases and J by 5 bases, and 13 bases separated the two germline ends. The CDR3 spells CASSQGGGNEKLFF. As DNA, the CDR3 is TGTGCCAGTAGCCAAGGTGGGGGAAATGAAAAACTGTTTTTT.

This chain links TRBV28 with TRBJ1-5, with unresolved D. CDR1 is MDHEN, CDR2 SYDVKM, per germline. The CDR3 contains 12 residues. V was pared by 7 bases and J by 7 bases, with 11 bases between. CDR3 protein: CASTTGRQPQHF. The CDR3 region has the DNA TGTGCCAGCACCACCGGCCGACAGCCCCAGCATTTT.

The chain employs TRBV2 and TRBJ2-3, with 7 bases lining up with TRBD2. This CDR3 is 12 amino acids long. V lost 7 bases, J lost 5 bases, and 3 bases stayed unmatched. Germline CDR1 is SNHLY and CDR2 is FYNNEI. CDR3 amino acids: CASMERGDTQYF. The CDR3 DNA follows: TGTGCCAGCATGGAGCGGGGAGATACGCAGTATTTT. Full variable domain (remainder filled in from reference TRBV2 and TRBJ2-3): EPEVTQTPSHQVTQMGQEVILRCVPISNHLYFYWYRQILGQKVEFLVSFYNNEISEKSEIFDDQFSVERPDGSNFTLKIRSTKLEDSAMYFCASMERGDTQYFGPGTRLTVL.

The chain's CDR3 is CSASVKRDFYGYTF. DNA of the CDR3: TGCAGTGCTAGTGTAAAAAGGGACTTCTATGGCTACACCTTC. The rearrangement joins TRBV20-1 to TRBJ1-2; a possible D gene is TRBD1 (5 bases). Trimming shortened V by 3 bases and J by 4 bases, and 15 bases separated the two germline ends. Germline V gene sequence: CDR1 DFQATT, CDR2 SNEGSKA (reference sequence). The CDR3 covers 14 residues.

The CDR3, as DNA: TGTGCCAGCAGTCGAAACCTCGGGGCTGAAGCTTTCTTT. It yields the protein CASSRNLGAEAFF. The V and J genes are TRBV6-5 and TRBJ1-1; D is undetermined. CDR1 is MNHEY and CDR2 is SVGAGI in the germline V gene. V was shortened by 5 bases and J by 6 bases, with 13 bases between the two germline ends. The CDR3 totals 13 residues.

The genes are TRBV7-8 and TRBJ2-7; TRBD1 or TRBD2 may be the D gene (5 bases each). V lost 1 base to trimming and J lost 1 base, with 11 bases between them. There are 15 residues in the CDR3. Germline values: CDR1 SGHVS, CDR2 FQNEAQ. This CDR3 is CASSLVRGSSYEQYF. The CDR3 DNA follows: TGTGCCAGCAGCTTAGTCCGGGGCAGTTCCTACGAGCAGTACTTC.

This chain links TRBV18 with TRBJ2-3; D remains ambiguous. The V and J ends lost 6 bases and 8 bases respectively, with 9 bases between them. The CDR3 is 11 residues long. Germline V gene sequence: CDR1 KGHSH, CDR2 LQKENI. CDR3 region: CASSPPGTQYF. In DNA form, the CDR3 reads TGTGCCAGCTCTCCGCCGGGTACGCAGTATTTT.

The CDR3 protein is CATSRGAKVTYEQYF. CDR3 nucleotide sequence: TGTGCCACCAGCAGAGGCGCCAAGGTAACCTACGAGCAGTACTTC. The chain joins TRBV15 to TRBJ2-7, with unresolved D. Germline CDR1 is LNHNV and CDR2 is YYDKDF (reference sequence). There are 15 residues in the CDR3. The V gene lost 1 base and the J gene lost 2 bases, with 12 bases spanning the gap.

The chain recombines TRBV6-2 or TRBV6-3 with TRBJ2-1; D unclear. The CDR3 length is 13 residues. Germline CDR1 reads MNHEY; CDR2 reads SVGEGT. V lost 5 bases and J 0 bases, leaving 5 bases between the germline ends. For the CDR3, the DNA is TGTGCCAGCAGTCGAGGCTCCTACAATGAGCAGTTCTTC. Its translation is CASSRGSYNEQFF.

The V call is TRBV11-3, the J call TRBJ1-1, with D maybe TRBD1 (5 bases). V lost 3 bases and J lost 5, with 7 bases in between. Germline CDR1 is SGHNT and CDR2 is YENEEA. The length of the CDR3 is 12 residues. CDR3 bases: TGTGCCAGCAGCTTTGAGGGGACTGAAGCTTTCTTT. Its protein product is CASSFEGTEAFF.

The V gene is TRBV7-3, the J gene TRBJ2-7; the D is unclear. The CDR3 runs 14 residues. The V gene lost 5 bases and the J gene lost 1 base, with 12 bases spanning the gap. CDR1 is SGHTA and CDR2 is FQGTGA in the germline V gene. CDR3 DNA: TGTGCCAGCAGCCATGACGGTGATTCCTACGAGCAGTACTTC. Protein product: CASSHDGDSYEQYF.

CDR3 coding DNA: TGTGCCAGCAGGGTGACAGGGAACACTGAAGCTTTCTTT. It codes for CASRVTGNTEAFF. This sequence joins TRBV28 and TRBJ1-1; a weak D match, TRBD1 (6 bases). This CDR3 contains 13 residues. V dropped 6 bases and J dropped 1 base, with 9 bases sitting between them. From germline, CDR1 is MDHEN and CDR2 SYDVKM.

The chain combines TRBV6-5 with TRBJ1-2; a possible D gene is TRBD1 (5 bases). There are 14 residues in the CDR3. Germline loops: CDR1 MNHEY, CDR2 SVGAGI. V lost 4 bases, J lost 0 bases, and 9 bases lay in between. CDR3 nucleotides: TGTGCCAGCAGTTGGGACCTGGCTAACTATGGCTACACCTTC. Translating it yields CASSWDLANYGYTF.

On this clone itself: Mismatch with germline at one junction end may stem from a read error. This sequence joins TRBV28 and TRBJ1-2; D call uncertain. The CDR3 length is 13 residues. Germline V gene lookup returns CDR1 MDHEN and CDR2 SYDVKM. CDR3 nucleotide sequence: TGTGCCGGCAGTAACCCGGGGAACTATGGCTACACCTTC. It is translated as CAGSNPGNYGYTF.

The V call is TRBV5-5, the J call TRBJ1-1; perhaps TRBD1 as D (6 bases). Germline V gene sequence: CDR1 SGHKS, CDR2 YYEKEE (reference sequence). Trimming cost V 4 bases and J 1 base, with 8 bases left between them. CDR3 size: 13 residues. Written as DNA, the CDR3 is TGTGCCAGCAGCCCGACAGGGAACACTGAAGCTTTCTTT. It specifies CASSPTGNTEAFF.

The V gene is TRBV11-2, the J gene TRBJ1-4; D is unresolved. The CDR3 sequence is 15 residues long. V was pared by 4 bases and J by 6 bases, with 15 bases between. Germline CDR1 is SGHAT and CDR2 is FQNNGV. CDR3 sequence reads: CASSSRGIRDEKLFF. CDR3 in DNA: TGTGCCAGCAGCTCCCGGGGTATACGCGATGAAAAACTGTTTTTT. The full variable domain, completed using reference TRBV11-2 and TRBJ1-4, is EAGVAQSPRYKIIEKRQSVAFWCNPISGHATLYWYQQILGQGPKLLIQFQNNGVVDDSQLPKDRFSAERLKGVDSTLKIQPAKLEDSAVYLCASSSRGIRDEKLFFGSGTQLSVL.

This sequence joins TRBV18 and TRBJ1-3; a weak D match, TRBD1 (5 bases). Germline-derived CDR1 and CDR2 are KGHSH and LQKENI. V dropped 0 bases and J dropped 1 base, with 10 bases sitting between them. This CDR3 comprises 16 residues. In DNA, the CDR3 is TGTGCCAGCTCACCACCGAGACAGCCTTCTGGAAACACCATATATTTT. This codes for CASSPPRQPSGNTIYF. Looking up the rest from reference TRBV18 and TRBJ1-3 gives the full variable domain: NAGVMQNPRHLVRRRGQEARLRCSPMKGHSHVYWYRQLPEEGLKFMVYLQKENIIDESGMPKERFSAEFPKEGPSILRIQQVVRGDSAAYFCASSPPRQPSGNTIYFGEGSWLTVV.

The chain employs TRBV10-3 and TRBJ1-1; D possibly corresponds to TRBD1 (6 bases). Trimming cost V 11 bases and J 5 bases, with 18 bases left between them. The CDR3 consists of 13 residues. Germline lookup yields CDR1 ENHRY and CDR2 SYGVKD. This CDR3 is CAARQEPRTEAFF. In DNA, the CDR3 is TGTGCCGCAAGACAGGAACCTAGGACTGAAGCTTTCTTT.

J is TRBJ1-4 and V is TRBV5-1; no definite D call. The length of the CDR3 is 14 residues. Germline V CDR1 and CDR2: SGHRS, YFSETQ. V was cut by 0 bases and J by 3 bases, with 6 bases left in between. CDR3 in DNA: TGCGCCAGCAGCTTGGGTATTCCTAATGAAAAACTGTTTTTT. As protein: CASSLGIPNEKLFF. The full variable domain, rest sourced from reference TRBV5-1 and TRBJ1-4, is KAGVTQTPRYLIKTRGQQVTLSCSPISGHRSVSWYQQTPGQGLQFLFEYFSETQRNKGNFPGRFSGRQFSNSRSEMNVSTLELGDSALYLCASSLGIPNEKLFFGSGTQLSVL.

This chain uses TRBV4-3 with TRBJ1-6; tentative D call: TRBD1 (6 bases). The V gene lost 1 base and the J gene lost 10 bases, with 14 bases spanning the gap. The CDR3 covers 15 residues. Germline V gives CDR1 LGHNA, CDR2 YSLEER. As DNA, the CDR3 is TGCGCCAGCAGCCAAGCCGGGACATTAAAATCACCCCTCCACTTT. Residues: CASSQAGTLKSPLHF.